Listed below are T cell receptor beta chains from one sample, sequenced in a study of identical twins. From the 5' RACE reads, TCRdb called clonotypes with MiXCR, one entry per CDR3 protein. This sample carries some 690,000 distinct CDR3 sequences, 21% of them seen once, and the ten largest clones take roughly 4%. This sample also appeared in a second study, on T cells expressing NK-cell markers.

The sequencing input was PBMCs. The source of these receptors is a woman under 30 in good health. The CDR3 runs from the conserved cysteine through the conserved F or W. The D gene is left open where the match is weak. Clone size is stated in some rows and not others, as once, few, many or a class when expanded.

CDR3aa | CDR3nt | len | d_gene | v_gene | abundance | j_gene
CSAWERAGPNNEQFF | TGCAGCGCTTGGGAACGGGCAGGGCCAAACAATGAGCAGTTCTTC | 15 | NA | TRBV29-1 | many | TRBJ2-1
CASSQGTSGGSYEQYF | TGCGCCAGCAGCCAAGGTACTAGCGGGGGATCCTACGAGCAGTACTTC | 16 | TRBD2 | TRBV4-1 | many | TRBJ2-7
CASSLPSANTGELFF | TGTGCCAGCAGCTTGCCCAGCGCCAACACCGGGGAGCTGTTTTTT | 15 | NA | TRBV5-6 | NA | TRBJ2-2
CASSTLAGGPTDTQYF | TGTGCCAGCAGCACCTTAGCGGGGGGGCCCACAGATACGCAGTATTTT | 16 | TRBD2 | TRBV9 | few | TRBJ2-3
CSAPPLERKYQETQYF | TGCAGTGCCCCACCCCTCGAGCGGAAGTACCAAGAGACCCAGTACTTC | 16 | NA | TRBV20-1 | NA | TRBJ2-5
CSAGHSNQPQHF | TGCAGTGCGGGGCATAGCAATCAGCCCCAGCATTTT | 12 | NA | TRBV20-1 | few | TRBJ1-5
CATSGHDNEQFF | TGTGCCACCAGTGGACATGACAATGAGCAGTTCTTC | 12 | NA | TRBV24-1 | few | TRBJ2-1
CASSLLGSAKNIQYF | TGTGCCAGCAGTCTGTTAGGTTCGGCCAAAAACATTCAGTACTTC | 15 | NA | TRBV6-1 | many | TRBJ2-4
CSARELADTYEQYF | TGCAGTGCTAGAGAACTAGCGGATACCTACGAGCAGTACTTC | 14 | TRBD2 | TRBV20-1 | NA | TRBJ2-7
CSVNRDNSNTGELFF | TGCAGCGTTAACCGGGACAACTCGAACACCGGGGAGCTGTTTTTT | 15 | NA | TRBV29-1 | NA | TRBJ2-2
CSASSFRANGYTF | TGCAGTGCCTCCTCTTTCAGGGCCAATGGCTACACCTTC | 13 | NA | TRBV20-1 | NA | TRBJ1-2